The rows below give T cell receptor beta chains drawn from one sample of a study of post-analysis software for immune sequencing data. TCRdb re-called the PCR reads with MiXCR, one entry per CDR3 protein. The data contain 750,000 to 950,000 distinct CDR3 sequences, roughly 50% of them singletons. The sequencing input was blood. The receptors derive from a girl aged 10 to 17 with multiple sclerosis. CDR3s include the opening cysteine and the closing phenylalanine or tryptophan. Not every row has a clone size; where given, it reads once, few, many or a size class.

>TRBJ2-3|NA|TRBV29-1
CSVGVGRGDTQYF
>TRBJ2-1|NA|TRBV7-9
CASSLSMLDQFF
>TRBJ2-7|once|TRBV5-1
CASSLFTSYEQYF
>TRBJ2-1|NA|TRBV20-1
CSATTVGLAGGSSYNEQFF
>TRBJ2-4|NA|TRBV7-2
CASSFWQRGQYF
>TRBJ1-2|NA|TRBV4-1
CASSQPGRPNYGYTF
>TRBJ2-3|NA|TRBV7-9
CASSLGQTSGSTDTQYF
>TRBJ2-1|once|TRBV5-4
CASSLAPSGSLVGEQFF
>TRBJ2-1|NA|TRBV20-1
CSAASGSNEQFF
>TRBJ1-4|NA|TRBV10-3
CAIGAGLSEKLFF
>TRBJ2-6|NA|TRBV7-9
CASSSVRTEGSGANVLTF
>TRBJ2-3|NA|TRBV7-3
CASSFLKTGPSGSAWDTQYF
>TRBJ2-7|NA|TRBV12-3/TRBV12-4
CASRSRGAGGTYEQYF
>TRBJ2-6|once|TRBV20-1
CSAPGLASGANVLTF
>TRBJ2-5|NA|TRBV7-9
CASSTRDTEETQYF
>TRBJ2-3|NA|TRBV9
CASSVGLYDTQYF